The clone carrying this TCR beta chain was observed a few times. Its matching antigen is unknown. The entry originates in a study of OX40 agonist ivuxolimab in advanced cancers. Background on the study: Patient treatment consisted of intravenous ivuxolimab administration every 2 weeks at 0.01 to 10 mg/kg. The group had a mean age of about 60 years, ranged from roughly 23 to 85, and was less than 85% male.

Study-wide points: Averaged across samples, CD8+ T cells carried more expanded clones than CD4+ did. Which antigen the expanded peripheral T cells recognized is unknown.

This CDR3 spans 17 amino acids. Germline CDR1 is KGHSH and CDR2 is LQKENI. V was shortened by 4 bases and J by 4 bases, with 20 bases between the two germline ends. Measured with immunoSEQ multiplex PCR; TCRdb has only the in-frame clones, and not every one. Here the sample spans about 79,000 clones, 80% to 90% being singletons. The source is an adult with an advanced solid tumor such as melanoma, head and neck, liver or kidney cancer. The sequences come from CD4+ or CD8+ T cells sorted from blood, collected in a trial of the OX40 agonist ivuxolimab. The rearrangement links TRBV18 to TRBJ1-5; TRBD1 is a possible D gene (6 bases). CDR3 coding DNA: TGTGCCAGCTCACTGGGGCTCCGGGGGGCGCGAAATCAGCCCCAGCATTTT. Translating gives CASSLGLRGARNQPQHF. Complete variable domain (other parts from reference TRBV18 and TRBJ1-5): NAGVMQNPRHLVRRRGQEARLRCSPMKGHSHVYWYRQLPEEGLKFMVYLQKENIIDESGMPKERFSAEFPKEGPSILRIQQVVRGDSAAYFCASSLGLRGARNQPQHFGDGTRLSIL.